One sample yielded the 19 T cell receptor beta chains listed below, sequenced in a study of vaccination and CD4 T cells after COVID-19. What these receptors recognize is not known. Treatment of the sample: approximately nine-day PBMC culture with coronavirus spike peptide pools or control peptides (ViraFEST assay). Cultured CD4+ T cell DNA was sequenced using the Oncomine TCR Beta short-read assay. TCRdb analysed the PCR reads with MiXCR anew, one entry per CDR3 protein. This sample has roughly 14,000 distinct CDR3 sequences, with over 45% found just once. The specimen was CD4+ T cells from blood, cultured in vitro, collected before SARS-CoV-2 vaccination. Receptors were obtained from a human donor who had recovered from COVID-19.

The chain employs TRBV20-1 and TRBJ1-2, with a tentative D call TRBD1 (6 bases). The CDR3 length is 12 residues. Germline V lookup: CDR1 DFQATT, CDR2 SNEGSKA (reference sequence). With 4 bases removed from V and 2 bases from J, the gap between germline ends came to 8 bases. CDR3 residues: CSATGTNYGYTF. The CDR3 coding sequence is TGCAGTGCTACCGGGACAAACTATGGCTACACCTTC.

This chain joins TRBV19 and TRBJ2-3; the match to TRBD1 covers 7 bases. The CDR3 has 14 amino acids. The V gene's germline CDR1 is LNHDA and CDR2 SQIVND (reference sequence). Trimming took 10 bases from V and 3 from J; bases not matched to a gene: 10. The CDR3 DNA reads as TGTGCCACCCACCCCGACAGGGCGACAGATACGCAGTATTTT. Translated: CATHPDRATDTQYF.

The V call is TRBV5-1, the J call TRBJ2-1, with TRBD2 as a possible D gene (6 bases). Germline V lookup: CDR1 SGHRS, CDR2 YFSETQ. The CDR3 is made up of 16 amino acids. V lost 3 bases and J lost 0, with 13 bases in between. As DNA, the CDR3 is TGCGCCAGCAGCTCCTCTCCGGGAGCCTCCTACAATGAGCAGTTCTTC. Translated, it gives CASSSSPGASYNEQFF.

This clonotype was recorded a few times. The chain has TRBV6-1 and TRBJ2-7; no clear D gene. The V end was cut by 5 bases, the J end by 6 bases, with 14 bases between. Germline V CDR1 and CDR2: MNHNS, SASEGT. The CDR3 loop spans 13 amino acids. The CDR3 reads CASSQTILREQYF. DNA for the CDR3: TGTGCCAGCAGTCAAACTATATTACGCGAGCAGTACTTC.

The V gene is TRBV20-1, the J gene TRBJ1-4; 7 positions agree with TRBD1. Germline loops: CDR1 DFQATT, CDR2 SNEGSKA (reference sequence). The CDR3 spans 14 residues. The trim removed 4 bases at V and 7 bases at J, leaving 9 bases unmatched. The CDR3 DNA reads TGCAGTGCTACCGAACAGGGGAGGGGTGAAAAACTGTTTTTT. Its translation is CSATEQGRGEKLFF.

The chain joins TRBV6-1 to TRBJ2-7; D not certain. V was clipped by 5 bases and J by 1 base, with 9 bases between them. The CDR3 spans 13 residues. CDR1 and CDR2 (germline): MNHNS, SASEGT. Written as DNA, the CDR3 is TGTGCCAGCAGTCGGACGGGTTCCTACGAGCAGTACTTC. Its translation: CASSRTGSYEQYF.

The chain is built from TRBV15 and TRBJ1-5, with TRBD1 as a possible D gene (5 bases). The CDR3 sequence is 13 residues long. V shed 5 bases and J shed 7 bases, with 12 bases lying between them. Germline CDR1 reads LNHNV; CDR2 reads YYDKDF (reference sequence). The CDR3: CATSRQLLQPQHF. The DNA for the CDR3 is TGTGCCACCAGCCGACAGTTACTCCAGCCCCAGCATTTT. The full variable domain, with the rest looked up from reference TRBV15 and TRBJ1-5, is DAMVIQNPRYQVTQFGKPVTLSCSQTLNHNVMYWYQQKSSQAPKLLFHYYDKDFNNEADTPDNFQSRRPNTSFCFLDIRSPGLGDTAMYLCATSRQLLQPQHFGDGTRLSIL.

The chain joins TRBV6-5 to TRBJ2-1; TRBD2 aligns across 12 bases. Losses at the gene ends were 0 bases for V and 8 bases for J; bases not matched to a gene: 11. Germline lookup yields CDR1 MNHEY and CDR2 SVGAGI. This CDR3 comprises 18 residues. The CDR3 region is CASSYSPGLAGGNYEQFF. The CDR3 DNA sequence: TGTGCCAGCAGTTACTCGCCAGGGCTAGCGGGAGGGAACTATGAGCAGTTCTTC.

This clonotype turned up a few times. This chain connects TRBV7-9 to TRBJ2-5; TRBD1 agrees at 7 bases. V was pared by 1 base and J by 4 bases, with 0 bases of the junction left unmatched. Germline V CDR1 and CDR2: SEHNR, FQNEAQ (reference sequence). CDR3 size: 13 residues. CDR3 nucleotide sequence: TGTGCCAGCAGCTTAGGACAGGGAGAGACCCAGTACTTC. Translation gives CASSLGQGETQYF.

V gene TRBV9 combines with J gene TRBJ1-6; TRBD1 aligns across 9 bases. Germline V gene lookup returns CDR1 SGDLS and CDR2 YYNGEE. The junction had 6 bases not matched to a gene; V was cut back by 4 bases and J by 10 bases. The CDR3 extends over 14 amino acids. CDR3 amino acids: CASSFGTGLSPLHF. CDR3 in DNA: TGTGCCAGCAGCTTCGGGACAGGGCTCTCACCCCTCCACTTT. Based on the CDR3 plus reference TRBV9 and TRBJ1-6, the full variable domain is DSGVTQTPKHLITATGQRVTLRCSPRSGDLSVYWYQQSLDQGLQFLIQYYNGEERAKGNILERFSAQQFPDLHSELNLSSLELGDSALYFCASSFGTGLSPLHFGNGTRLTVT.

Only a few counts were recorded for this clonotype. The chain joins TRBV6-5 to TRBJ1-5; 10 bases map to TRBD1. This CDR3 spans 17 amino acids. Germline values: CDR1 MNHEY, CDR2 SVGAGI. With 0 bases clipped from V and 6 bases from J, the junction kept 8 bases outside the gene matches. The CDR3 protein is CASSYSEGQGYAQPQHF. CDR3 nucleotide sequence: TGTGCCAGCAGTTACTCCGAGGGACAGGGGTACGCTCAGCCCCAGCATTTT.

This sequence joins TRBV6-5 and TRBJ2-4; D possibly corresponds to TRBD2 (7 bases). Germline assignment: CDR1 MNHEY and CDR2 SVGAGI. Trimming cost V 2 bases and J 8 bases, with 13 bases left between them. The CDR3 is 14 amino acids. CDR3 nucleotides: TGTGCCAGCAGTTACGCCAGGGGAGGGGACATTCAGTACTTC. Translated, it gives CASSYARGGDIQYF.

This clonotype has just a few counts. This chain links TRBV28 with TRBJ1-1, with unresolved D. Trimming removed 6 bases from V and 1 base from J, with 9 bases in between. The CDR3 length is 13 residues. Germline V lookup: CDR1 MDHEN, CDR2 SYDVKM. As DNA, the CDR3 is TGTGCCAGCAGGGTCAGGACGAACACTGAAGCTTTCTTT. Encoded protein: CASRVRTNTEAFF. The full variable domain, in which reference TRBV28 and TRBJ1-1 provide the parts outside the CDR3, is DVKVTQSSRYLVKRTGEKVFLECVQDMDHENMFWYRQDPGLGLRLIYFSYDVKMKEKGDIPEGYSVSREKKERFSLILESASTNQTSMYLCASRVRTNTEAFFGQGTRLTVV.

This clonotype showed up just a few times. Here the CDR3 reads CASSFPTSGRLTDEQYF. CDR3 sequence (DNA): TGTGCCAGCAGCTTCCCGACTAGCGGGAGGTTAACGGACGAGCAGTACTTC. The genes are TRBV7-2 and TRBJ2-7; the match to TRBD2 covers 13 bases. Looked up from germline, CDR1 is SGHTA and CDR2 is FQGNSA. The CDR3 spans 17 residues. V was pared by 3 bases and J by 5 bases, with 10 bases of the junction left unmatched.

The CDR3 DNA is TGTGCCAGCAGTCCCCGGGGGGGATACGGTAATTCACCCCTCCACTTT. Its translation: CASSPRGGYGNSPLHF. The chain uses TRBV27 and TRBJ1-6; D perhaps matches TRBD1 (5 bases). Germline V gene sequence: CDR1 MNHEY, CDR2 SMNVEV (reference sequence). The CDR3 sequence is 16 residues long. V was cut by 5 bases and J by 6 bases, with 17 bases left in between.

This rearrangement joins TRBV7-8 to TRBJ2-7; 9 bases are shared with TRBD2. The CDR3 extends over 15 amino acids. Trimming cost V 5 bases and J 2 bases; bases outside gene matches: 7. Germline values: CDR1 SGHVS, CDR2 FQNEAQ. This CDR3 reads CASSHRRTSAYEQYF. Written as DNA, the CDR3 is TGTGCCAGCAGCCACAGAAGGACTAGCGCCTACGAGCAGTACTTC.

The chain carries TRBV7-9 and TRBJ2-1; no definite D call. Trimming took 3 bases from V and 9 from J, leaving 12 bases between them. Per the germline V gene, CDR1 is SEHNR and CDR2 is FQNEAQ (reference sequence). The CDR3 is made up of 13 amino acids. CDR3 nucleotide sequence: TGTGCCAGCAGCTTGACCCTGGTCGGTGAGCAGTTCTTC. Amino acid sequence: CASSLTLVGEQFF.

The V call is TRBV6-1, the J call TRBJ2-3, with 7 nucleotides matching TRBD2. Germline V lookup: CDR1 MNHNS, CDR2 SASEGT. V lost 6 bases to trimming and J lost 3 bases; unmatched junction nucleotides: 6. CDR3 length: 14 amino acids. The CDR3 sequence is CASSAGEITDTQYF. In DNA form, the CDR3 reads TGTGCCAGCAGCGCGGGAGAAATAACAGATACGCAGTATTTT.

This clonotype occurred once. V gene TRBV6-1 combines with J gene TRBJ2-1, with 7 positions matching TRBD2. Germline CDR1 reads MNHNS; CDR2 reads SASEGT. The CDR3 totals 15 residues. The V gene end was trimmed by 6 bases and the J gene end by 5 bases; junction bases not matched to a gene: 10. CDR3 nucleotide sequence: TGTGCCAGCAGAAAAGCGGGGCGGGGTGACAATGAGCAGTTCTTC. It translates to CASRKAGRGDNEQFF.